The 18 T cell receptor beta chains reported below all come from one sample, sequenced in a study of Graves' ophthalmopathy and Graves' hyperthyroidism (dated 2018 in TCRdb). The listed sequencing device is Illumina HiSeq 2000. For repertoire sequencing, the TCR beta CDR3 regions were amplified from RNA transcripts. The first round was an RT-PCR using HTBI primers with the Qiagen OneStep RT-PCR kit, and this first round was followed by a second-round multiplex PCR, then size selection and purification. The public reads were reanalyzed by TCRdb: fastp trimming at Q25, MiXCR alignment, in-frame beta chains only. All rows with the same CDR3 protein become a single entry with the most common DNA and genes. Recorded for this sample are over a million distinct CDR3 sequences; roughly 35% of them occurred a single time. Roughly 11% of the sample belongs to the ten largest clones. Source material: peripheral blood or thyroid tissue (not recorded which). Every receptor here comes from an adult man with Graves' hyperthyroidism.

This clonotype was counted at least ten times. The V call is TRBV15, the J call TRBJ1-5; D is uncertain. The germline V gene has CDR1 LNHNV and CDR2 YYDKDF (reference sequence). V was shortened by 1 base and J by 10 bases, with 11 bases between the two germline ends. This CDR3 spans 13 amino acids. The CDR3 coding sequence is TGTGCCACCAGCAGAGTGGGGTCTCTTCCCCAGCATTTT. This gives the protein CATSRVGSLPQHF.

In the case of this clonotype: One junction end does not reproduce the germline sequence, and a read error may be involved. Here the CDR3 DNA reads TGTGCCATCAGTGCGCCGGGACTAGCGGGGGATTTTGGGGCCAACGTCCTGACTTTC. Translation: CAISAPGLAGDFGANVLTF. The chain uses TRBV6-5 and TRBJ2-6, with 14 bases matching TRBD2. The germline V gene encodes CDR1 MNHEY and CDR2 SVGAGI. The CDR3 sequence is 19 residues long.

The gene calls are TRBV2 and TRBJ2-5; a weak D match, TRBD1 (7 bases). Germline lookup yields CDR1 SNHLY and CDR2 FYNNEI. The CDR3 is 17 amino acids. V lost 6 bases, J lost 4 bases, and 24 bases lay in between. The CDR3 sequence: CASSPRSGGLPTETQYF. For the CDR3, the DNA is TGTGCCAGCAGCCCGAGGTCAGGGGGGTTACCGACAGAGACCCAGTACTTC.

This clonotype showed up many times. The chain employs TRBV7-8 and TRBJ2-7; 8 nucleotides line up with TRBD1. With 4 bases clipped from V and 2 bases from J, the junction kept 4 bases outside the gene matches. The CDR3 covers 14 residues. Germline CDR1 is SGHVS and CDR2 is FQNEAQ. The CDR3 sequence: CASSSSRGPYEQYF. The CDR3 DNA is TGTGCCAGCAGCTCAAGCAGGGGGCCCTACGAGCAGTACTTC. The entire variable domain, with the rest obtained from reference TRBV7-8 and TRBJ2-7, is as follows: GAGVSQSPRYKVAKRGQDVALRCDPISGHVSLFWYQQALGQGPEFLTYFQNEAQLDKSGLPSDRFFAERPEGSVSTLKIQRTQQEDSAVYLCASSSSRGPYEQYFGPGTRLTVT.

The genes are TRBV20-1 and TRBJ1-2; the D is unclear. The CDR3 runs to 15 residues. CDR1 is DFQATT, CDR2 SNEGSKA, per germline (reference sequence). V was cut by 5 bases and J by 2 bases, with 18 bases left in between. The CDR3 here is CSAAPNRVANYGYTF. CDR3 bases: TGCAGTGCTGCGCCCAATAGAGTAGCCAACTATGGCTACACCTTC.

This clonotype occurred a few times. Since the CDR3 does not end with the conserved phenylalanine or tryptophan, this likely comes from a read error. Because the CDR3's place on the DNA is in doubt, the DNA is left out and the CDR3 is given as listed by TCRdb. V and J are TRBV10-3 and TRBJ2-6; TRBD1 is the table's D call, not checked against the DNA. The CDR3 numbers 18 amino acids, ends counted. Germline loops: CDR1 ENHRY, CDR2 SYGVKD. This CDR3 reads CAINTGTSGGSGANVLVL.

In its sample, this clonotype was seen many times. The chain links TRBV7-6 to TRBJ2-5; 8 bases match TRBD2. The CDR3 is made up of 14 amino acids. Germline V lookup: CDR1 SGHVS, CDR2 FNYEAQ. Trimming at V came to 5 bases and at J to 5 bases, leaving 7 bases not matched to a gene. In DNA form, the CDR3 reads TGTGCCAGCAGCAGTACCGGGACTAGGGAGACCCAGTACTTC. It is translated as CASSSTGTRETQYF. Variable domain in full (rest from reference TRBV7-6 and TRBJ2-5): GAGVSQSPRYKVTKRGQDVALRCDPISGHVSLYWYRQALGQGPEFLTYFNYEAQQDKSGLPNDRFSAERPEGSISTLTIQRTEQRDSAMYRCASSSTGTRETQYFGPGTRLLVL.

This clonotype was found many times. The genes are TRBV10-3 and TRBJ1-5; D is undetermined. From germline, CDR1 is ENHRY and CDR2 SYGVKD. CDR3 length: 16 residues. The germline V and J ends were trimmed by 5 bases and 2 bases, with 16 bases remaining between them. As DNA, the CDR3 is TGTGCCATCAGTCTCGACGATCGCCGGGGCAATCAGCCCCAGCATTTT. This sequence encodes CAISLDDRRGNQPQHF.

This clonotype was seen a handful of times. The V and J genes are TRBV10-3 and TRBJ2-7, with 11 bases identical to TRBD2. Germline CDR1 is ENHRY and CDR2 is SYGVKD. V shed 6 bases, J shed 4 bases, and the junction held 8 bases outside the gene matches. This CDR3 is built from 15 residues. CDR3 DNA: TGTGCCATCAGGCGGTCAGGGACTAGCGGTTACGAGCAGTACTTC. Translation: CAIRRSGTSGYEQYF.

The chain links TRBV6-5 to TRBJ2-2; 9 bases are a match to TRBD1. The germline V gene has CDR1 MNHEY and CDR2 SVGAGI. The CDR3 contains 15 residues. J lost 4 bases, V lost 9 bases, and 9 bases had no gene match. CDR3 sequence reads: CASGTGGAGTGELFF. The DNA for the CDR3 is TGTGCCAGTGGTACAGGGGGCGCGGGCACCGGGGAGCTGTTTTTT.

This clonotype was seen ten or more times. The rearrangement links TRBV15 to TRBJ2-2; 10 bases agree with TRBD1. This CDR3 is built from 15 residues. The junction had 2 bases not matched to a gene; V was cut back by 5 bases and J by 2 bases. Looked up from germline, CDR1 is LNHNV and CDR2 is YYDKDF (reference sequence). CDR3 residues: CATSDRGLNTGELFF. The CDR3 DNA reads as TGTGCCACCAGCGACAGGGGGCTTAACACCGGGGAGCTGTTTTTT.

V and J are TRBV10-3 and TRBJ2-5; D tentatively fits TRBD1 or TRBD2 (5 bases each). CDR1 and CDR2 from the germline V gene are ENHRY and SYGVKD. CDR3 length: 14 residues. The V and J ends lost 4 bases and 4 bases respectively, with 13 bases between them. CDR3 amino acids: CAISVRPGTETQYF. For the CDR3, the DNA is TGTGCCATCAGTGTCAGACCCGGGACAGAGACCCAGTACTTC.

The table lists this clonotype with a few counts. The CDR3 loop reads CASSALRRQGSEKLFF. CDR3 in DNA: TGTGCCAGCAGTGCGCTAAGGCGACAGGGCAGTGAAAAACTGTTTTTT. This chain joins TRBV25-1 and TRBJ1-4; 7 bases are a match to TRBD1. The CDR3 sequence is 16 residues long. The trim removed 4 bases at V and 7 bases at J, leaving 12 bases unmatched. Germline lookup yields CDR1 MGHDK and CDR2 SYGVNS.

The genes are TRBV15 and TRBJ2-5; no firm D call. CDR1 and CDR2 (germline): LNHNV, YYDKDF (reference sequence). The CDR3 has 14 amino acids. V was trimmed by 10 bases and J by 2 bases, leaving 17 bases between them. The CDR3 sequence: CASSGRVSQETQYF. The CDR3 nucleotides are TGTGCCAGCAGTGGCCGGGTCTCACAAGAGACCCAGTACTTC.

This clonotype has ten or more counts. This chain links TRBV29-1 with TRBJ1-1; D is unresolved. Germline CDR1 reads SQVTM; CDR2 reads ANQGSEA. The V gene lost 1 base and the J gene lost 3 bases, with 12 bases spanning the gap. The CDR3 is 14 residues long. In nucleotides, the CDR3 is TGCAGCGTTGAAGGCCTCACCCCGGACACTGAAGCTTTCTTT. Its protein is CSVEGLTPDTEAFF.

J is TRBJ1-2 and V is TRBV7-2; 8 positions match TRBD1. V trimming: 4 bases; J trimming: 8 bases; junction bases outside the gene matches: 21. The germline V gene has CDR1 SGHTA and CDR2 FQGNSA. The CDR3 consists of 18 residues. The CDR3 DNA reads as TGTGCCAGCAGCTCCCACCTTGGAGGACAGGGCGAGGTTGGGGGCTACACCTTC. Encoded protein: CASSSHLGGQGEVGGYTF. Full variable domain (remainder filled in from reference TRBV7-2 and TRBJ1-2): GAGVSQSPSNKVTEKGKDVELRCDPISGHTALYWYRQSLGQGLEFLIYFQGNSAPDKSGLPSDRFSAERTGGSVSTLTIQRTQQEDSAVYLCASSSHLGGQGEVGGYTFGSGTRLTVV.

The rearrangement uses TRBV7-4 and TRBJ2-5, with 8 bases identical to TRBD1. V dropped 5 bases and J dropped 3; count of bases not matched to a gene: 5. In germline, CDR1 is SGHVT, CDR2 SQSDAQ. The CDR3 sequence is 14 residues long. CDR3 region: CASSLQGGKETQYF. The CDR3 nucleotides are TGTGCCAGCAGCCTACAGGGGGGCAAAGAGACCCAGTACTTC.

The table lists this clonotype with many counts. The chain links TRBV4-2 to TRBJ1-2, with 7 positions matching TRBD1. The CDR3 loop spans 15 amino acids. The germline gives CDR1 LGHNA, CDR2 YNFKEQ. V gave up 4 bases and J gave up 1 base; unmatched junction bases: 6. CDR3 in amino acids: CASSRGTDYNYGYTF. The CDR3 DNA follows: TGTGCCAGCAGCCGCGGGACAGACTATAACTATGGCTACACCTTC.